These 6 T cell receptor beta chains originate from one sample sequenced in a study of blood T cell repertoires in COVID-19. Sequenced by immunoSEQ multiplex PCR; TCRdb stores in-frame clones only, minus some. The sample lists fewer than 120,000 clones, less than 85% seen once, with over 3.5% in the top ten. The specimen sequenced was peripheral blood. These receptors were taken from a woman aged 80 or over with acute or convalescent COVID-19.

The V call is TRBV5-6, the J call TRBJ2-6; possibly TRBD1 for D (5 bases). CDR1 is SGHDT, CDR2 YYEEEE, per germline. Trimming removed 1 base at V and 2 bases at J, with 7 bases between. The CDR3 has 15 residues. CDR3 sequence: CASSLLGAGANVLTF. CDR3 bases: TGTGCCAGCAGCTTGCTAGGGGCTGGGGCCAACGTCCTGACTTTC.

This clone was found once. V usage is TRBV18 and J usage is TRBJ1-1; the match to TRBD1 covers 7 bases. Germline values: CDR1 KGHSH, CDR2 LQKENI. The CDR3 sequence is 15 residues long. Losses at the gene ends were 2 bases for V and 3 bases for J; bases not matched to a gene: 6. This CDR3 is CASSPRVQGDTEAFF. CDR3 bases: TGTGCCAGCTCACCAAGAGTTCAGGGGGACACTGAAGCTTTCTTT.

The chain links TRBV27 to TRBJ2-1, with TRBD2 matching 7 bases. Losses at the gene ends were 0 bases for V and 4 bases for J; bases not matched to a gene: 6. Germline CDR1 and CDR2: MNHEY and SMNVEV (reference sequence). CDR3 length: 16 residues. The CDR3: CASSLSTSLVYNEQFF. In nucleotides, the CDR3 is TGTGCCAGCAGTTTATCGACTAGCTTAGTTTACAATGAGCAGTTCTTC.

The chain uses TRBV4-2 and TRBJ1-1; 10 positions match TRBD1. Germline V gene sequence: CDR1 LGHNA, CDR2 YNFKEQ. Trimming took 8 bases from V and 0 from J; bases not matched to a gene: 9. The CDR3 is 16 residues long. The CDR3 loop is CASRPGQGWVNTEAFF. The CDR3, as DNA: TGTGCCAGCCGGCCGGGACAGGGGTGGGTGAACACTGAAGCTTTCTTT.

The genes are TRBV7-9 and TRBJ2-1; TRBD2 is a possible D gene (5 bases). V lost 5 bases and J lost 5, with 19 bases in between. This CDR3 is built from 16 residues. Germline V gene lookup returns CDR1 SEHNR and CDR2 FQNEAQ (reference sequence). The CDR3 coding sequence is TGTGCCAGCAGCCCCTTTACGGGATTCGGGGACAATGAGCAGTTCTTC. It specifies CASSPFTGFGDNEQFF.

The CDR3 nucleotides read TGTGCCAGCCTAATTGGACAGGGTACTGAAGCTTTCTTT. This translates into CASLIGQGTEAFF. J is TRBJ1-1 and V is TRBV28; 8 bases agree with TRBD1. Germline trimming cut 8 bases from V and 5 bases from J; bases unmatched to any gene: 7. The CDR3 consists of 13 residues. Germline CDR1 and CDR2: MDHEN and SYDVKM.